This TCR beta chain derives from a study of CD8+CD57+ T cells in acquired aplastic anemia. Turning to the study itself: Average DNA yield from sorted CD4+ and CD8+ cells was 3.2 ug.

This clonotype came up a few times. Template material for TCR beta VDJ and CDR3 profiling consisted of genomic DNA. TCRdb ran MiXCR on the reads and lists one entry per CDR3 protein. The data hold around 200,000 distinct CDR3 sequences, with 45% to 60% observed a single time. Germline-derived CDR1 and CDR2 are SGHDT and YYEEEE. This CDR3 contains 12 residues. V was cut by 4 bases and J by 3 bases, with 8 bases left in between. Whoever was chosen for sequencing had shown CD8+CD57+ cell expansion by flow cytometry. This receptor was identified in a human donor with aplastic anemia. This rearrangement joins TRBV5-6 to TRBJ2-7; D gene unclear. Sequencing was done on a sample of sorted CD4+, CD8+, or CD8+CD57+ T cells (not recorded which) from PBMCs. CDR3 amino acids: CASSIQSYEQYF. The DNA of the CDR3 is TGTGCCAGCAGCATCCAGAGCTACGAGCAGTACTTC.